This T cell receptor beta chain emerged from a study of T cell responses to AZD1222 COVID-19 vaccine (dated by TCRdb to the early 2020s). Concerning the study at large: Because spike-specific TCR depth and breadth did not differ between the two schedules, AZD1222 recipients who got a second dose at roughly 4 weeks were pooled with those who got a second dose at roughly 12 weeks. Trial participants were enrolled into age subgroups of 18-55, 56-69 and 70-plus years, which contained roughly 140, 27 and 60 TCR-sequenced participants, respectively. TCR sequencing covered 233 trial participants: 200 to 220 given two doses of AZD1222 and 26 given two doses of MenACWY control vaccine. Points the paper makes about the study in general: Because no day 14 peak-response samples were available, the repertoires could be characterized only after the peak T cell response. Participants were mostly white British, with more females than males. The authors suggested clonal diversity may have been underestimated. The 56-69-year group was small, and its depth increase did not reach significance, likely because of low power. Only five to seven AZD1222 recipients were SARS-CoV-2 seropositive at baseline, limiting conclusions about previously exposed vaccinees. Reportedly, almost half of the unique spike-specific TCRs recognized epitopes lying outside the regions that are mutated in the B.1.351 and B.1.1.7 variants. CD4 TCRs associated with the vaccine covered the entire spike protein, and the dominant responses were in regions 160-218 and 743-854. After two AZD1222 doses, spike-specific TCR breadth and depth were significantly higher than at day 0 and than in MenACWY recipients.

The sample's time point label, in plain terms: baseline before first vaccination. Vaccinee samples came from UK trials COV001 and COV002, including a single-blind randomized controlled phase 2/3 trial of AZD1222 (ChAdOx1 nCoV-19) in healthy adults. For TCRbeta chain sequencing, PBMC samples were collected from trial participants at day 0 and at day 28 after the second dose. The CDR3 regions of human TCRbeta chains were analyzed by immunosequencing. The authors processed their data as follows. Repertoire TCRs were matched against a reference library of SARS-CoV-2-specific TCRs generated with the MIRA antigen-specificity platform. Breadth meant the fraction of unique TCRs that were SARS-CoV-2-associated, whereas depth meant the fraction of total T cells that were SARS-CoV-2-associated. Each spike-specific TCR was assigned to its reactive spike region and to a CD4 or CD8 class using the MIRA data. Log10-transformed breadth and depth values were compared by one-way ANOVA with Sidak's multiple comparisons tests. Held by TCRdb, this immuneACCESS table contains in-frame sequences only and omits some clones. Under half of the omission traces to an unresolved V gene where checked; the cause of the rest is unknown. V and J calls plus clone size are reproduced from that table; the DNA served to infer D and trimming. This sample gives 100,000 to 150,000 clones in total; roughly nine tenths of them show up just once. Roughly a quarter of the sample is taken by the ten largest.

The germline V and J ends show losses of 4 bases and 7 bases respectively, and no gene match explains 8 bases of the junction. The CDR3, cysteine through phenylalanine, is 15 amino acids long. The kept DNA is CDR3 alone, 45 bases in frame from the first base. CDR1 SGDLS and CDR2 YYNGEE are derived from the germline V gene. Turning to this clone: Its antigen is not yet known. No much larger clone is present one base from it, and per-base qualities are unavailable.

The sequence derives from an adult in good health. The specimen comprised peripheral blood, sampled on day 0 of AZD1222 vaccination. The chain joins TRBV9 to TRBJ2-1; 10 central bases correspond to TRBD2. DNA sequence: TGTGCCAGCAGCTCAACCGAGCGGGGGGGGAATGAGCAGTTCTTC. Translated, this gives CASSSTERGGNEQFF.